This T cell receptor beta chain stems from a study of beta chain features in type 1 diabetes. The whole isolated RNA underwent reverse transcription, so sequencing captured expressed TCRB transcripts. TCRdb keeps only in-frame clones here, not all; method: immunoSEQ multiplex PCR. The profile shows a few hundred thousand clones, roughly 12% of them singletons. This clone was observed a few times. Based on CD45RO/CCR7/CD25/CD127/CD95/CD27, CD4+ regulatory, stem cell-like memory, naive and central memory cells were sorted. Germline-derived CDR1 and CDR2 are GTSNPN and SVGIG (reference sequence). The CDR3 extends over 14 amino acids. V was pared by 2 bases and J by 3 bases, with 10 bases between.

The sample comprised naive CD4+ T cells from blood. The chain carries TRBV30 and TRBJ1-4; a possible D gene is TRBD1 (5 bases). This sequence was found in a young man in good health. The CDR3 DNA follows: TGTGCCTGGAGTACGGGGGGACCTAATGAAAAACTGTTTTTT. It codes for CAWSTGGPNEKLFF. Looking up the rest from reference TRBV30 and TRBJ1-4 gives the full variable domain: SQTIHQWPATLVQPVGSPLSLECTVEGTSNPNLYWYRQAAGRGLQLLFYSVGIGQISSEVPQNLSASRPQDRQFILSSKKLLLSDSGFYLCAWSTGGPNEKLFFGSGTQLSVL.